This T cell receptor beta chain is from a study of graft-versus-host responses after intestinal transplantation. Broader study findings: Allograft clonal ratios (graft-versus-host to host-versus-graft) were high in patients who had graft-donor T cell macrochimerism. Recipient-marrow GvH clones were detected, some having first appeared in ileum or blood.

Only in-frame clones appear in the TCRdb table, and some are missing; sequencing was by immunoSEQ multiplex PCR. The sample lists 85,000 to 90,000 clones; around 83% were seen once. A remark on this clone: Antigen specificity is unknown.

The CDR3 has 14 amino acids. The germline V gene encodes CDR1 SQVTM and CDR2 ANQGSEA. Trimming removed 3 bases from V and 5 bases from J; junction bases left unmatched: 1. Material: unstimulated CD8+ T cells sorted from spleen or lymph node cells, obtained before intestinal transplant. The chain has TRBV29-1 and TRBJ2-3; 14 nucleotides align to TRBD2. The receptor was isolated from a human donor who received an intestinal transplant. CDR3 residues: CSVEGLAGEDTQYF. The CDR3 nucleotides read TGCAGCGTTGAGGGACTAGCGGGGGAAGATACGCAGTATTTT.